This T cell receptor (beta chain) was obtained from a study of beta chain features in type 1 diabetes. Note on this clone: Its specificity is not known.

The entirety of the isolated RNA underwent reverse transcription, so expressed TCRB transcripts were sequenced. TCRdb's copy holds only in-frame clones and misses some; the assay was immunoSEQ multiplex PCR. The table shows around 120,000 clones, with around a sixth occurring only once. Findings and limits, study-wide: Significant though moderate, a shortening of TCRB CDR3s appeared in all four CD4+ subsets of Type 1 diabetes patients.

The CDR3 sequence is 13 residues long. V lost 5 bases, J lost 4 bases, and 11 bases lay in between. Germline V CDR1 and CDR2: SNHLY, FYNNEI. The chain links TRBV2 to TRBJ1-1; unclear D gene. Input material: central memory CD4+ T cells from blood. This receptor was obtained from a man aged 18 to 30 with type 1 diabetes. This CDR3 reads CASSSGPGTEAFF. The CDR3 DNA sequence: TGTGCCAGCAGTTCAGGACCAGGCACTGAAGCTTTCTTT.